These 25 T cell receptor beta chains originate from one sample sequenced in a study of cytomegalovirus exposure and HLA in healthy donors. PCR primers comprised 60 Vbeta and 13 Jbeta primers. Sequenced by immunoSEQ multiplex PCR; TCRdb stores in-frame clones only, minus some. Here the sample spans 120,000 to 150,000 clones, approximately 83% being singletons. Source material: PBMCs. These receptors originate from a male donor in good health and CMV-seronegative.

This chain's CDR3 is CASSPRLALSTDTQYF. For the CDR3, the DNA is TGCGCCAGCAGCCCCCGACTAGCGCTGAGCACAGATACGCAGTATTTT. This sequence joins TRBV4-3 and TRBJ2-3; TRBD2 aligns across 8 bases. Germline assignment: CDR1 LGHNA and CDR2 YSLEER. V was pared by 4 bases and J by 0 bases, with 6 bases of the junction left unmatched. This CDR3 spans 16 amino acids.

This chain's CDR3 is CASSPPSQENEKLFF. CDR3 nucleotide sequence: TGTGCCAGCTCACCACCCTCACAAGAAAATGAAAAACTGTTTTTT. The chain recombines TRBV18 with TRBJ1-4, with D hard to call. The CDR3 consists of 15 residues. The ends were cut back, 0 bases at V and 5 bases at J, with 10 bases in the middle. Per the germline V gene, CDR1 is KGHSH and CDR2 is LQKENI.

The V call is TRBV28, the J call TRBJ2-5; D is perhaps TRBD2 (6 bases). CDR3 length equals 13 residues. V lost 6 bases and J lost 5, with 13 bases in between. Germline values: CDR1 MDHEN, CDR2 SYDVKM. CDR3 DNA: TGTGCCAGCAGCCGAAGGACTATCGAGACCCAGTACTTC. As protein: CASSRRTIETQYF.

V usage is TRBV11-2 and J usage is TRBJ2-7; D is unresolved. In germline, CDR1 is SGHAT, CDR2 FQNNGV. The CDR3 totals 13 residues. Trimming cost V 0 bases and J 5 bases, with 8 bases left between them. CDR3 protein: CASSLERRNEQYF. The CDR3 DNA is TGTGCCAGCAGCTTAGAGCGCCGAAACGAGCAGTACTTC.

The V call is TRBV6-5, the J call TRBJ2-5; 10 bases line up with TRBD1. TRBJ2-7 matches the DNA end more closely, so the J call is doubtful. Per the germline V gene, CDR1 is MNHEY and CDR2 is SVGAGI. The CDR3 length is 13 residues. Here the CDR3 DNA reads TGTGCCAGCCGCGCGGGACAGGGGTACGAGCAGTACTTC. This translates into CASRAGQGYEQYF.

This clone has more than one count but fewer than ten. The chain carries TRBV7-3 and TRBJ2-1, with 9 bases that match TRBD2. Germline CDR1 SGHTA, CDR2 FQGTGA. V dropped 4 bases and J dropped 0; count of bases not matched to a gene: 4. The CDR3 spans 16 residues. CDR3 in amino acids: CASSSTSGISYNEQFF. The DNA of the CDR3 is TGTGCCAGCAGCTCGACTAGCGGTATCTCCTACAATGAGCAGTTCTTC.

The sample holds one count of this clone. The chain is built from TRBV30 and TRBJ1-2; D perhaps matches TRBD1 (6 bases). V dropped 2 bases and J dropped 8 bases, with 12 bases sitting between them. Germline-derived CDR1 and CDR2 are GTSNPN and SVGIG (reference sequence). The CDR3 is 12 residues long. CDR3 region: CAWSPTGLGYTF. The CDR3 DNA reads TGTGCCTGGAGTCCTACAGGGTTGGGCTACACCTTC.

The chain is built from TRBV6-6 and TRBJ2-1; 11 nucleotides agree with TRBD1. CDR3 size: 15 residues. The V and J ends lost 5 bases and 8 bases, in that order; junction bases with no gene match: 8. Per germline, CDR1 MNHNY and CDR2 SVGAGI (reference sequence). Written as DNA, the CDR3 is TGTGCCAGCAGTGGACAGGGGGCGACAATCGATGAGCAGTTCTTC. It codes for CASSGQGATIDEQFF.

CDR3 sequence: CASITGTSHTGELFF. In DNA, the CDR3 is TGTGCCAGCATAACCGGGACTAGCCACACCGGGGAGCTGTTTTTT. The V call is TRBV6-1, the J call TRBJ2-2, with TRBD2 matching 9 bases. Germline V gene lookup returns CDR1 MNHNS and CDR2 SASEGT. The J segment lost 3 bases and the V segment lost 7 bases, leaving 6 bases of the junction unmatched. The CDR3 sequence is 15 residues long.

The rearrangement uses TRBV5-8 and TRBJ2-7, with a possible D match to TRBD2 (5 bases). The CDR3 is 13 residues long. CDR1 and CDR2 (germline): SGHTS, YDEGEE. Trimming stripped 2 bases from V and 8 bases from J, with 14 bases between. CDR3 nucleotide sequence: TGTGCCAGCAGCTTAGCGGAACACCCCCAGCAGTACTTC. Translation gives CASSLAEHPQQYF.

J is TRBJ2-7 and V is TRBV5-1; D possibly corresponds to TRBD2 (6 bases). V was pared by 2 bases and J by 1 base, with 10 bases between. This CDR3 has 14 residues. Germline V CDR1 and CDR2: SGHRS, YFSETQ. The CDR3 region is CASSFTGTSYEQYF. The CDR3, as DNA: TGCGCCAGCAGCTTTACCGGGACTTCCTACGAGCAGTACTTC.

DNA for the CDR3: TGCGCCATCTCACAGGAGCCCGATGCGAAGCAGTACTTC. Protein sequence: CAISQEPDAKQYF. This chain uses TRBV10-1 with TRBJ2-7; possibly TRBD1 for D (5 bases). With 10 bases removed from V and 8 bases from J, the gap between germline ends came to 21 bases. The CDR3 runs 13 residues. The V gene's germline CDR1 is WNHNN and CDR2 SYGVQD (reference sequence).

The J gene is TRBJ2-7, the V gene TRBV4-1, with a possible D match to TRBD2 (5 bases). CDR3 length equals 13 residues. The V and J ends lost 4 bases and 3 bases respectively, with 10 bases between them. Germline V gene data show CDR1 as MGHRA and CDR2 as YSYEKL. CDR3 nucleotides: TGCGCCAGCAGCCCCACAGAGGGCTACGAGCAGTACTTC. This gives the protein CASSPTEGYEQYF.

This clone was picked up one time. J is TRBJ2-7 and V is TRBV4-3; 8 bases match TRBD2. The CDR3 contains 17 residues. J was trimmed by 4 bases and V by 4 bases; bases with no gene match: 15. Germline loops: CDR1 LGHNA, CDR2 YSLEER. Here the CDR3 DNA reads TGCGCCAGCAGCCCCCGGACCGGGACTAGTGAAGGATACGAGCAGTACTTC. Residues: CASSPRTGTSEGYEQYF.

The gene calls are TRBV7-8 and TRBJ2-7, with 10 positions matching TRBD1. CDR1 is SGHVS, CDR2 FQNEAQ, per germline. V lost 2 bases to trimming and J lost 2 bases; unmatched junction nucleotides: 12. The CDR3 loop spans 18 amino acids. The CDR3 region has the DNA TGTGCCAGCAGCTTAAAGGTTGCGGGGACAGGGGCCCCCTACGAGCAGTACTTC. It specifies CASSLKVAGTGAPYEQYF.

The chain carries TRBV10-1 and TRBJ2-1; D may be TRBD1 (5 bases). There are 12 residues in the CDR3. V lost 8 bases, J lost 6 bases, and 11 bases lay in between. Germline values: CDR1 WNHNN, CDR2 SYGVQD (reference sequence). The CDR3 DNA reads as TGCGCCAGCGGGGCCGCTAGCAATGAGCAGTTCTTC. This translates into CASGAASNEQFF.

The chain has TRBV30 and TRBJ2-5, with D possibly being TRBD1 (6 bases). Germline CDR1 reads GTSNPN; CDR2 reads SVGIG (reference sequence). V lost 5 bases to trimming and J lost 2 bases, with 12 bases between them. There are 13 residues in the CDR3. CDR3 residues: CAWGITGQETQYF. Here the CDR3 DNA reads TGTGCCTGGGGCATTACAGGGCAAGAGACCCAGTACTTC.

The V call is TRBV30, the J call TRBJ1-2, with a tentative D call TRBD1 (5 bases). CDR1 GTSNPN and CDR2 SVGIG come from the germline V gene (reference sequence). The CDR3 spans 12 residues. V lost 2 bases to trimming and J lost 4 bases, with 8 bases between them. Written as DNA, the CDR3 is TGTGCCTGGAGTAGGGGCTCCTATGGCTACACCTTC. The encoded protein is CAWSRGSYGYTF.

This clone came up once. The chain recombines TRBV6-5 with TRBJ1-2; possible D gene TRBD1, 5 bases. CDR3 length: 15 amino acids. The ends were cut back, 0 bases at V and 5 bases at J, with 13 bases in the middle. CDR1 and CDR2 from the germline V gene are MNHEY and SVGAGI. The CDR3 coding sequence is TGTGCCAGCAGTTACTCGGACAAGGGAACGTATGGCTACACCTTC. Its protein is CASSYSDKGTYGYTF.

The rearrangement links TRBV7-3 to TRBJ2-5; D is possibly TRBD2 (5 bases). The CDR3 consists of 15 residues. Germline V CDR1 and CDR2: SGHTA, FQGTGA. With 2 bases removed from V and 5 bases from J, the gap between germline ends came to 15 bases. This CDR3 is CASSLGGRPQETQYF. In DNA, the CDR3 is TGTGCCAGCAGCTTAGGAGGCAGACCCCAGGAGACCCAGTACTTC.

V is TRBV10-1 and J is TRBJ2-1; the D gene is possibly TRBD1 (6 bases). Looked up from germline, CDR1 is WNHNN and CDR2 is SYGVQD (reference sequence). CDR3 length: 13 residues. Trimming took off 8 bases at V and 6 bases at J, with 14 bases between the two ends. The CDR3 here is CASGFGTTNEQFF. CDR3 DNA sequence: TGCGCCAGCGGCTTTGGGACAACCAATGAGCAGTTCTTC.

The rearrangement uses TRBV5-6 and TRBJ2-1, with D maybe TRBD2 (6 bases). This CDR3 spans 12 amino acids. Deletions cut 5 bases from V and 9 bases from J, with 12 bases between. The germline CDR1 and CDR2 sequences are SGHDT and YYEEEE. CDR3 region: CASRDLGGEQFF. Written as DNA, the CDR3 is TGTGCCAGCAGAGATTTGGGGGGTGAGCAGTTCTTC.

A few counts support this clone. The chain joins TRBV18 to TRBJ1-2; 8 nucleotides line up with TRBD1. Germline assignment: CDR1 KGHSH and CDR2 LQKENI. The CDR3 is made up of 13 amino acids. The V segment lost 4 bases and the J segment 7 bases; nucleotides outside the gene matches: 5. The CDR3 DNA is TGTGCCAGCTCACGCGGACAGGGCAGTGGCTACACCTTC. Translating it yields CASSRGQGSGYTF.

The chain combines TRBV6-5 with TRBJ1-1; possible D gene TRBD1, 5 bases. Germline V gene sequence: CDR1 MNHEY, CDR2 SVGAGI. V was pared by 0 bases and J by 10 bases, with 15 bases between. The CDR3 loop spans 14 amino acids. The CDR3 region has the DNA TGTGCCAGCAGTTACTCGTTGCAGGGCTTAGGAGCTTTCTTT. Amino acids: CASSYSLQGLGAFF.

The rearrangement joins TRBV10-3 to TRBJ1-6, with D possibly TRBD1 on 6 matching bases. V lost 6 bases, J lost 0 bases, and 9 bases lay in between. CDR1 is ENHRY, CDR2 SYGVKD, per germline. This CDR3 is built from 15 residues. CDR3 in DNA: TGTGCCATCAGAGGGGGAAGCTCCTATAATTCACCCCTCCACTTT. Its translation: CAIRGGSSYNSPLHF.